This entry lists 18 T cell receptor beta chains sequenced from one sample in a study of T cells after posttransplantation cyclophosphamide. Treatment was busulfan-fludarabine conditioning, a marrow graft, and cyclophosphamide on days +3 and +4. Generated by immunoSEQ multiplex PCR, the TCRdb table keeps only in-frame clones and is missing some. The table has roughly 7,300 clones, roughly 94% seen once. The specimen was PBMCs, collected roughly 1,400 days after allogeneic stem cell transplant with posttransplant cyclophosphamide. The origin of the receptors is a female patient aged 50-59 years who received an allogeneic stem cell transplant from a related donor, was CMV-positive, and had no GVHD. Part of the T cell pool may stem from the graft donor.

The chain links TRBV2 to TRBJ1-3, with D perhaps matching TRBD1 (5 bases). Germline V gene sequence: CDR1 SNHLY, CDR2 FYNNEI. V gave up 7 bases and J gave up 0 bases, with 13 bases separating them. The CDR3 is made up of 15 amino acids. Here the CDR3 DNA reads TGTGCCAGCAAGGGTGGGGCCAGCTCTGGAAACACCATATATTTT. Residues: CASKGGASSGNTIYF.

This clone was picked up one time. The V and J genes are TRBV4-2 and TRBJ1-2; D is ambiguous. The germline V and J ends were trimmed by 4 bases and 7 bases, with 22 bases remaining between them. There are 16 residues in the CDR3. Germline V gene lookup returns CDR1 LGHNA and CDR2 YNFKEQ. This chain's CDR3 is CASSPGKTGWPAGYTF. The CDR3 nucleotides read TGTGCCAGCAGCCCCGGAAAAACCGGGTGGCCCGCTGGCTACACCTTC.

V and J are TRBV18 and TRBJ1-2; no firm D call. CDR3 length: 14 amino acids. The V and J ends lost 2 bases and 6 bases respectively, with 13 bases between them. Germline V gene lookup returns CDR1 KGHSH and CDR2 LQKENI. DNA for the CDR3: TGTGCCAGCTCACCAGCTACGGGGAGGCATGGCTACACCTTC. Its translation: CASSPATGRHGYTF.

The CDR3 DNA reads as TGTGCCAGTAGACGACAGGGTACGGGCACTGAAGCTTTCTTT. It specifies CASRRQGTGTEAFF. The chain carries TRBV19 and TRBJ1-1; TRBD1 matches at 7 bases. V was clipped by 6 bases and J by 4 bases; unmatched bases: 8. The CDR3 sequence is 14 residues long. Per germline, CDR1 LNHDA and CDR2 SQIVND (reference sequence).

This clone was seen a handful of times. The chain combines TRBV7-9 with TRBJ1-3; 7 bases map to TRBD1. CDR1 is SEHNR and CDR2 is FQNEAQ in the germline V gene (reference sequence). Losses at the gene ends were 5 bases for V and 8 bases for J; bases not matched to a gene: 12. This CDR3 has 15 amino acids. CDR3 nucleotide sequence: TGTGCCAGCAGCCGCCCGGACAGGCCGGGGCACACCATATATTTT. Its translation: CASSRPDRPGHTIYF.

The chain uses TRBV6-6 and TRBJ2-7; tentatively, D is TRBD2 (5 bases). The CDR3 has 15 residues. Germline CDR1 is MNHNY and CDR2 is SVGAGI (reference sequence). Trimming removed 0 bases at V and 7 bases at J, with 16 bases between. The CDR3 nucleotides read TGTGCCAGCAGTTACTCGAGGGCAGGCCTTGGAGAGCAGTACTTC. It encodes CASSYSRAGLGEQYF.

The rearrangement joins TRBV29-1 to TRBJ2-5, with 9 bases that match TRBD2. The J segment lost 5 bases and the V segment lost 4 bases, leaving 2 bases of the junction unmatched. This CDR3 has 12 amino acids. CDR1 is SQVTM, CDR2 ANQGSEA, per germline. The CDR3 is CSVASGMETQYF. CDR3 DNA sequence: TGCAGCGTTGCTAGCGGGATGGAGACCCAGTACTTC.

The chain links TRBV29-1 to TRBJ2-7; D remains unclear. This CDR3 has 11 residues. Germline CDR1 reads SQVTM; CDR2 reads ANQGSEA. The V end was cut by 4 bases, the J end by 6 bases, with 10 bases between. The CDR3 DNA sequence: TGCAGCGTTGTACAGTCTGGCGAGCAGTACTTC. Protein sequence: CSVVQSGEQYF.

Here the CDR3 reads CAIRGRGSSTDTQYF. DNA of the CDR3: TGTGCCATCCGCGGGAGGGGTTCTAGCACAGATACGCAGTATTTT. This chain uses TRBV6-6 with TRBJ2-3, with TRBD2 identical over 9 bases. V gave up 10 bases and J gave up 0 bases; unmatched junction bases: 8. This CDR3 has 15 residues. Germline V gene data show CDR1 as MNHNY and CDR2 as SVGAGI (reference sequence).

This sequence joins TRBV10-3 and TRBJ2-1; TRBD1 matches at 7 bases. Losses at the gene ends were 9 bases for V and 6 bases for J; bases not matched to a gene: 11. The CDR3 consists of 14 residues. Per the germline V gene, CDR1 is ENHRY and CDR2 is SYGVKD. The CDR3 nucleotides are TGTGCCATAGACCCGGGGACAGCGATCAATGAGCAGTTCTTC. It encodes CAIDPGTAINEQFF.

The V and J genes are TRBV7-9 and TRBJ2-5; 8 nucleotides match TRBD2. With V trimmed by 11 bases and J by 5 bases, 10 bases remained unmatched. The CDR3 contains 13 residues. Germline CDR1 SEHNR, CDR2 FQNEAQ (reference sequence). Here the CDR3 DNA reads TGTGCCGCCTCGGGAGGGGGGATCGAGACCCAGTACTTC. Translating it yields CAASGGGIETQYF. The full variable domain, completed using reference TRBV7-9 and TRBJ2-5, is DTGVSQNPRHKITKRGQNVTFRCDPISEHNRLYWYRQTLGQGPEFLTYFQNEAQLEKSRLLSDRFSAERPKGSFSTLEIQRTEQGDSAMYLCAASGGGIETQYFGPGTRLLVL.

V and J are TRBV7-6 and TRBJ2-2; TRBD2 matches 10 bases. The V and J ends lost 1 base and 2 bases, in that order; junction bases with no gene match: 4. The V gene's germline CDR1 is SGHVS and CDR2 FNYEAQ. The CDR3 length is 17 residues. The CDR3 region is CASSLVASGSNTGELFF. The DNA for the CDR3 is TGTGCCAGCAGCTTAGTTGCTAGCGGGAGTAACACCGGGGAGCTGTTTTTT.

The chain couples TRBV10-3 to TRBJ2-2; TRBD1 agrees at 10 bases. CDR3 length: 18 amino acids. V lost 6 bases and J lost 1; bases outside the gene matches: 11. In germline, CDR1 is ENHRY, CDR2 SYGVKD. For the CDR3, the DNA is TGTGCCATCAGCCCACCCCAGGGACAGGGGAAGAACACCGGGGAGCTGTTTTTT. Translating it yields CAISPPQGQGKNTGELFF.

The rearrangement uses TRBV6-5 and TRBJ2-7; TRBD2 might be the D (6 bases). With 10 bases removed from V and 1 base from J, the gap between germline ends came to 17 bases. Germline values: CDR1 MNHEY, CDR2 SVGAGI. The CDR3 runs 14 residues. Here the CDR3 reads CATMGRPTSYEQYF. DNA of the CDR3: TGTGCCACTATGGGGAGGCCCACTTCCTACGAGCAGTACTTC.

This clone was counted a single time. The gene calls are TRBV6-5 and TRBJ2-7; TRBD1 matches 9 bases. After removal of 5 bases from V and 1 base from J, the junction contained 3 bases not matched to a gene. Per the germline V gene, CDR1 is MNHEY and CDR2 is SVGAGI. The CDR3 extends over 14 amino acids. The CDR3 protein is CASSKDRGSYEQYF. The CDR3 DNA reads as TGTGCCAGCAGTAAGGACAGGGGTTCCTACGAGCAGTACTTC.

The chain uses TRBV10-3 and TRBJ1-5; possible D gene TRBD1, 5 bases. V lost 0 bases and J 4 bases, leaving 16 bases between the germline ends. The CDR3 totals 17 residues. The germline V gene encodes CDR1 ENHRY and CDR2 SYGVKD. The CDR3 reads CAISESTRQGGNQPQHF. CDR3 DNA sequence: TGTGCCATCAGTGAGTCGACCCGGCAGGGCGGAAATCAGCCCCAGCATTTT.

The chain carries TRBV2 and TRBJ2-5, with 7 nucleotides matching TRBD1. CDR1 is SNHLY and CDR2 is FYNNEI in the germline V gene. CDR3 size: 14 residues. Losses at the gene ends were 7 bases for V and 1 base for J; bases not matched to a gene: 6. The CDR3 DNA follows: TGTGCCAGCAAGGGACAGCCTTTCCAAGAGACCCAGTACTTC. It yields the protein CASKGQPFQETQYF.

The rearrangement uses TRBV18 and TRBJ2-1, with D perhaps TRBD2 (5 bases). V lost 4 bases, J lost 9 bases, and 13 bases lay in between. CDR1 and CDR2 (germline): KGHSH, LQKENI. This CDR3 region has 13 residues. CDR3 loop: CASSLTRNSEQFF. As DNA, the CDR3 is TGTGCCAGCTCACTCACTAGAAACAGTGAGCAGTTCTTC.